The 15 T cell receptor beta chains reported below all come from one sample, sequenced in a study of T cells in Graves' hyperthyroidism and ophthalmopathy. Authors of the study amplified TCR beta CDR3 regions from RNA transcripts. The HTBI set primed first-round TCR CDR3 RT-PCR. TCRdb reprocessed the multiplex PCR reads via MiXCR and lists one record per CDR3 protein. The top ten hold 7.8% of the sample, which has about 290,000 distinct CDR3 sequences, 13% seen once. The sample taken for sequencing was blood. These receptors all stem from a woman in her twenties or thirties with Graves' hyperthyroidism that later progressed to Graves' ophthalmopathy.

The table lists this clonotype with many counts. This CDR3 reads CSVVRLGGDTEAFF. CDR3 DNA: TGCAGCGTTGTACGGCTGGGCGGCGACACTGAAGCTTTCTTT. V usage is TRBV29-1 and J usage is TRBJ1-1; D is uncertain. The V end was cut by 4 bases, the J end by 3 bases, with 15 bases between. CDR1 and CDR2 (germline): SQVTM, ANQGSEA. This CDR3 is 14 amino acids long.

This clonotype has ten or more counts. The genes are TRBV6-1 and TRBJ1-1; perhaps TRBD1 as D (5 bases). Germline values: CDR1 MNHNS, CDR2 SASEGT. The V gene lost 2 bases and the J gene lost 1 base, with 11 bases spanning the gap. The CDR3 has 15 residues. The CDR3 DNA sequence: TGTGCCAGCAGTGAAAACCGTGGGACGAACACTGAAGCTTTCTTT. This codes for CASSENRGTNTEAFF.

This clonotype was seen ten or more times. The chain joins TRBV18 to TRBJ1-1, with D unresolved. Germline V gene sequence: CDR1 KGHSH, CDR2 LQKENI. The CDR3 loop spans 13 amino acids. Trimming shortened V by 3 bases and J by 4 bases, and 9 bases separated the two germline ends. The CDR3 region is CASSPPSTTEAFF. As DNA, the CDR3 is TGTGCCAGCTCACCCCCGAGTACCACTGAAGCTTTCTTT.

V and J are TRBV20-1 and TRBJ2-5; 8 nucleotides line up with TRBD2. Germline V gene data show CDR1 as DFQATT and CDR2 as SNEGSKA (reference sequence). V was clipped by 2 bases and J by 1 base; unmatched bases: 0. CDR3 length equals 13 residues. The CDR3 DNA follows: TGCAGTGCTAGACTAGCGGGCCAAGAGACCCAGTACTTC. Translation gives CSARLAGQETQYF.

V and J are TRBV6-1 and TRBJ1-1, with D possibly TRBD1 on 5 matching bases. V gave up 7 bases and J gave up 4 bases, with 13 bases separating them. The CDR3 spans 13 residues. The germline V gene has CDR1 MNHNS and CDR2 SASEGT. CDR3: CASMRGSATEAFF. CDR3 nucleotides: TGTGCCAGCATGCGGGGGAGCGCCACTGAAGCTTTCTTT.

There are many counts of this clonotype. V usage is TRBV20-1 and J usage is TRBJ2-3; no clear D gene. The CDR3 consists of 13 residues. The V gene's germline CDR1 is DFQATT and CDR2 SNEGSKA (reference sequence). V was trimmed by 2 bases and J by 0 bases, leaving 6 bases between them. CDR3: CSARFPSTDTQYF. The CDR3 nucleotides read TGCAGTGCTAGATTTCCTAGCACAGATACGCAGTATTTT.

The chain employs TRBV7-6 and TRBJ2-7, with TRBD2 matching 8 bases. The CDR3 loop spans 15 amino acids. V lost 5 bases and J lost 0; bases outside the gene matches: 6. Germline V gene lookup returns CDR1 SGHVS and CDR2 FNYEAQ. CDR3 sequence: CASSTLAGLSYEQYF. The CDR3 nucleotides read TGTGCCAGCAGCACCTTAGCGGGACTCTCCTACGAGCAGTACTTC.

This clonotype was recorded at least ten times. The chain has TRBV30 and TRBJ1-5, with D unresolved. Deletions cut 6 bases from V and 2 bases from J, with 11 bases between. The CDR3 is made up of 13 amino acids. Germline loops: CDR1 GTSNPN, CDR2 SVGIG (reference sequence). CDR3 nucleotides: TGTGCCTGTAACGGACTCGGCAATCAGCCCCAGCATTTT. Protein: CACNGLGNQPQHF.

The chain employs TRBV4-1 and TRBJ1-2; no definite D call. The germline CDR1 and CDR2 sequences are MGHRA and YSYEKL. V shed 2 bases and J shed 6 bases, with 16 bases lying between them. The CDR3 is 15 amino acids. The CDR3 region has the DNA TGCGCCAGCAGCCAACCGTCGGGCCAGGAGGATGGCTACACCTTC. It yields the protein CASSQPSGQEDGYTF.

The genes are TRBV12-3 or TRBV12-4 and TRBJ2-7, with unresolved D. CDR3 size: 13 residues. The V end was cut by 5 bases, the J end by 4 bases, with 12 bases between. In nucleotides, the CDR3 is TGTGCCAGCAGTATACGATACAGTTACGAGCAGTACTTC. Protein: CASSIRYSYEQYF.

This clonotype was recorded at least ten times. The J gene is TRBJ2-7, the V gene TRBV20-1; 10 nucleotides align to TRBD2. The V gene end was trimmed by 5 bases and the J gene end by 2 bases; junction bases not matched to a gene: 3. The CDR3 length is 13 residues. CDR1 and CDR2 from the germline V gene are DFQATT and SNEGSKA (reference sequence). CDR3 nucleotide sequence: TGCAGTGCTCTACTAGCGGGGACCTACGAGCAGTACTTC. Residues: CSALLAGTYEQYF.

This clonotype showed up many times. The chain couples TRBV7-2 to TRBJ1-5; no firm D call. CDR1 SGHTA and CDR2 FQGNSA come from the germline V gene. With 1 base removed from V and 9 bases from J, the gap between germline ends came to 10 bases. There are 13 residues in the CDR3. CDR3 bases: TGTGCCAGCAGCTTAGGAGACGGGAGGCCCCAGCATTTT. It specifies CASSLGDGRPQHF.

This clonotype was seen repeatedly, ten times or more. This chain uses TRBV19 with TRBJ1-5; tentatively, D is TRBD1 (6 bases). Germline CDR1 LNHDA, CDR2 SQIVND (reference sequence). CDR3 size: 15 residues. Trimming removed 5 bases from V and 2 bases from J, with 13 bases in between. The CDR3 coding sequence is TGTGCCAGTAGTGACGAGGGGGTGGGCAATCAGCCCCAGCATTTT. It specifies CASSDEGVGNQPQHF.

The table lists this clonotype with many counts. The V and J genes are TRBV5-5 and TRBJ2-3; 15 bases match TRBD2. J gave up 3 bases and V 3 bases, and 11 bases lay outside the gene matches. There are 19 residues in the CDR3. Germline V gene data show CDR1 as SGHKS and CDR2 as YYEKEE (reference sequence). CDR3 sequence (DNA): TGTGCCAGCAGCTCCCCCCGGACTAGCGGGAGGGCCACGACAGATACGCAGTATTTT. It translates to CASSSPRTSGRATTDTQYF.

This clonotype was recorded at least ten times. This rearrangement joins TRBV12-3 or TRBV12-4 to TRBJ1-5; D gene ambiguous. CDR3 length: 13 residues. With 2 bases removed from V and 1 base from J, the gap between germline ends came to 3 bases. This chain's CDR3 is CASSLTSNQPQHF. The CDR3, as DNA: TGTGCCAGCAGTTTAACGAGCAATCAGCCCCAGCATTTT.